Listed below are T cell receptor beta chains from one sample, sequenced in a study of T cells after posttransplantation cyclophosphamide. The data were produced by immunoSEQ multiplex PCR, yet TCRdb's version contains in-frame clones alone and is incomplete. Sampling found 20,000 to 25,000 clones, none seen once. The sample taken for sequencing was PBMCs. All receptors come from a woman in her forties or fifties in good health, CMV-negative, and a related stem cell transplant donor. Both conserved end residues are part of each CDR3. The order of the fields is J gene, V gene, D gene, clone size, CDR3 protein, CDR3 DNA. A D gene is named only where the DNA matches it firmly. The size field reads how often the clone was seen (once, few, many) or a class if it is expanded.

>TRBJ1-1|TRBV4-2|.|many
CASSQVGDTEAFF
TGTGCCAGCAGCCAAGTGGGAGACACTGAAGCTTTCTTT
>TRBJ2-4|TRBV11-2|.|many
CASSLAAGIQYF
TGTGCCAGCAGCTTAGCCGCCGGCATTCAGTACTTC
>TRBJ1-2|TRBV28|.|many
CASSYPALPSGYTF
TGTGCCAGCAGTTACCCTGCCCTTCCCAGTGGCTACACCTTC
>TRBJ2-7|TRBV30|.|many
CAWRRGGAGWVGWSYEQYF
TGTGCCTGGAGAAGGGGGGGGGCAGGTTGGGTTGGATGGTCCTACGAGCAGTACTTC
>TRBJ2-1|TRBV4-2|TRBD2|many
CASSQEFGTSFIEQFF
TGTGCCAGCAGCCAAGAATTTGGGACTAGTTTCATTGAGCAGTTCTTC
>TRBJ1-1|TRBV5-6|TRBD1|many
CASSQDREDTEAFF
TGTGCCAGCAGCCAGGACAGGGAGGACACTGAAGCTTTCTTT
>TRBJ1-1|TRBV18|.|many
CASSRPNRDTEAFF
TGTGCCAGCTCACGACCCAACCGGGACACTGAAGCTTTCTTT
>TRBJ2-3|TRBV11-2|TRBD2|many
CASSLLAGGLTDTQYF
TGTGCCAGCAGCTTACTAGCGGGGGGGCTGACAGATACGCAGTATTTT
>TRBJ1-2|TRBV10-3|.|many
CAISDAPGRANYGYTF
TGTGCCATCAGTGACGCCCCGGGGAGGGCTAACTATGGCTACACCTTC
>TRBJ2-5|TRBV7-9|TRBD2|many
CASSSTSGGFFGTQYF
TGTGCCAGCAGCTCAACTAGCGGGGGATTCTTTGGGACCCAGTACTTC
>TRBJ1-3|TRBV7-2|.|many
CASSITLRGGNTIYF
TGTGCCAGCAGCATTACCCTAAGGGGTGGAAACACCATATATTTT
>TRBJ1-3|TRBV6-6|.|many
CASSYEQQFGNTIYF
TGTGCCAGCAGTTATGAACAGCAATTTGGAAACACCATATATTTT
>TRBJ2-7|TRBV5-6|TRBD2|many
CASSRGTSGAAYEQYF
TGTGCCAGCAGTCGAGGGACTAGCGGGGCCGCTTACGAGCAGTACTTC
>TRBJ2-1|TRBV2|TRBD2|many
CASSVGPGLDSRNEQFF
TGTGCCAGCAGTGTAGGTCCGGGACTAGACTCTCGTAATGAGCAGTTCTTC
>TRBJ1-2|TRBV29-1|TRBD1|many
CSSLQGHGYTF
TGCAGCTCGTTACAGGGGCATGGCTACACCTTC
>TRBJ1-4|TRBV7-9|TRBD1|many
CASSSGQGANEKLFF
TGTGCCAGCAGCTCGGGACAGGGGGCTAATGAAAAACTGTTTTTT
>TRBJ1-2|TRBV5-4|TRBD1|many
CASGQGGSYGYTF
TGTGCCAGTGGACAGGGCGGATCATATGGCTACACCTTC